A single sample gave rise to the 25 T cell receptor beta chains below, sequenced in a study of T cell responses to AZD1222 COVID-19 vaccine. Sequenced by immunoSEQ multiplex PCR; TCRdb stores in-frame clones only, minus some. This sample yields 110,000 to 150,000 clones, of which over 85% are seen a single time; about 5.1% belongs to the top ten. The sequences come from peripheral blood, collected on day 0 of AZD1222 vaccination. The receptors derive from an adult in good health.

The rearrangement joins TRBV6-5 to TRBJ1-2; the D gene is possibly TRBD1 (6 bases). The CDR3 consists of 14 residues. V was cut by 2 bases and J by 8 bases, with 15 bases left in between. Germline CDR1 is MNHEY and CDR2 is SVGAGI. CDR3 protein: CASSYGGGSGGYTF. The CDR3 DNA sequence: TGTGCCAGCAGTTACGGCGGGGGCTCAGGCGGCTACACCTTC.

This clone was counted once. This chain joins TRBV25-1 and TRBJ2-2; TRBD1 matches at 9 bases. The CDR3 is 14 residues long. The germline V gene encodes CDR1 MGHDK and CDR2 SYGVNS. V dropped 3 bases and J dropped 6; count of bases not matched to a gene: 2. For the CDR3, the DNA is TGTGCCAGCAGTGAGGACAGGGGTTCCGGGGAGCTGTTTTTT. Translated: CASSEDRGSGELFF.

This chain joins TRBV27 and TRBJ1-2; 9 bases are shared with TRBD1. The germline V gene encodes CDR1 MNHEY and CDR2 SMNVEV (reference sequence). With 8 bases clipped from V and 6 bases from J, the junction kept 16 bases outside the gene matches. The CDR3 consists of 16 residues. The CDR3 loop reads CASRRGQGMSLNGYTF. DNA of the CDR3: TGTGCCAGCCGCCGGGGACAGGGCATGTCGCTGAATGGCTACACCTTC.

The chain is built from TRBV28 and TRBJ1-2; TRBD1 agrees at 9 bases. Germline V gene sequence: CDR1 MDHEN, CDR2 SYDVKM. After removal of 6 bases from V and 3 bases from J, the junction contained 17 bases not matched to a gene. The CDR3 is made up of 18 amino acids. Written as DNA, the CDR3 is TGTGCCAGCAGGTTTTCCCCATTCTCCGGGACAGGGCACTATGGCTACACCTTC. Protein: CASRFSPFSGTGHYGYTF.

The chain couples TRBV3-1 (or the pseudogene TRBV3-2) to TRBJ2-7; 7 bases fit TRBD1. The trim removed 0 bases at V and 5 bases at J, leaving 7 bases unmatched. CDR1 is LGHDT and CDR2 is YNNKEL in the germline V gene (reference sequence). The CDR3 contains 15 residues. The CDR3 DNA follows: TGTGCCAGCAGCCAAGATCCAGACAGGGTCCACGAGCAGTACTTC. Translating it yields CASSQDPDRVHEQYF.

The chain joins TRBV24-1 to TRBJ2-7, with 11 bases lining up with TRBD1. The V segment lost 4 bases and the J segment 0 bases; nucleotides outside the gene matches: 7. The CDR3 is made up of 17 amino acids. Germline CDR1 is KGHDR and CDR2 is SFDVKD. The CDR3 loop reads CATSDPGQGDSSYEQYF. The CDR3 region has the DNA TGTGCCACCAGTGACCCGGGACAGGGGGATAGCTCCTACGAGCAGTACTTC.

The chain is built from TRBV5-4 and TRBJ2-7; 7 bases fit TRBD1. V lost 4 bases and J lost 2; bases outside the gene matches: 6. The CDR3 consists of 14 residues. Germline V gene data show CDR1 as SGHNT and CDR2 as YYREEE (reference sequence). The CDR3 sequence: CASSAWDSPYEQYF. In nucleotides, the CDR3 is TGTGCCAGCAGCGCTTGGGACAGTCCCTACGAGCAGTACTTC.

The chain links TRBV4-1 to TRBJ2-3; D tentatively fits TRBD1 or TRBD2 (5 bases each). The CDR3 has 16 residues. The V end lost 3 bases, the J end lost 14 bases, and 27 bases lay between the germline ends. Germline V gene lookup returns CDR1 MGHRA and CDR2 YSYEKL. CDR3: CASSQEVANPGTYPYF. The CDR3 DNA is TGCGCCAGCAGCCAGGAGGTGGCTAATCCTGGGACGTACCCGTATTTT.

The genes are TRBV19 and TRBJ1-5; TRBD1 might be the D (5 bases). V was pared by 5 bases and J by 6 bases, with 17 bases between. The germline V gene encodes CDR1 LNHDA and CDR2 SQIVND (reference sequence). CDR3 length equals 15 residues. CDR3 in amino acids: CASSPPWGGTQPQHF. Here the CDR3 DNA reads TGTGCCAGTAGTCCCCCATGGGGGGGTACTCAGCCCCAGCATTTT. Full variable domain (rest looked up from reference TRBV19 and TRBJ1-5): DGGITQSPKYLFRKEGQNVTLSCEQNLNHDAMYWYRQDPGQGLRLIYYSQIVNDFQKGDIAEGYSVSREKKESFPLTVTSAQKNPTAFYLCASSPPWGGTQPQHFGDGTRLSIL.

Only one count was recorded for this clone. V gene TRBV5-1 combines with J gene TRBJ1-4; D remains unclear. The CDR3 spans 13 residues. Trimming left V 1 base short and J 4 bases short, with 5 bases between. From germline, CDR1 is SGHRS and CDR2 YFSETQ. The CDR3 DNA follows: TGCGCCAGCAGCTTGACCCTTAATGAAAAACTGTTTTTT. This gives the protein CASSLTLNEKLFF.

This sequence joins TRBV19 and TRBJ2-2; TRBD1 matches at 7 bases. This CDR3 region has 14 residues. The junction had 3 bases not matched to a gene; V was cut back by 3 bases and J by 5 bases. The germline CDR1 and CDR2 sequences are LNHDA and SQIVND (reference sequence). The CDR3 sequence: CASSIGQVTGELFF. The CDR3 DNA sequence: TGTGCCAGTAGTATTGGACAGGTTACCGGGGAGCTGTTTTTT. Looking up the rest from reference TRBV19 and TRBJ2-2 gives the full variable domain: DGGITQSPKYLFRKEGQNVTLSCEQNLNHDAMYWYRQDPGQGLRLIYYSQIVNDFQKGDIAEGYSVSREKKESFPLTVTSAQKNPTAFYLCASSIGQVTGELFFGEGSRLTVL.

The chain combines TRBV2 with TRBJ1-2, with TRBD1 matching over 8 bases. The CDR3 runs to 15 residues. The V segment lost 6 bases and the J segment 7 bases; nucleotides outside the gene matches: 13. Per germline, CDR1 SNHLY and CDR2 FYNNEI. The CDR3 DNA sequence: TGTGCCAGCAGGGACACGATGGGACAGGCCCCTGGCTACACCTTC. Encoded protein: CASRDTMGQAPGYTF. Complete variable domain (other parts from reference TRBV2 and TRBJ1-2): EPEVTQTPSHQVTQMGQEVILRCVPISNHLYFYWYRQILGQKVEFLVSFYNNEISEKSEIFDDQFSVERPDGSNFTLKIRSTKLEDSAMYFCASRDTMGQAPGYTFGSGTRLTVV.

This clone appeared a single time. The chain links TRBV5-4 to TRBJ2-7, with 8 bases aligning to TRBD2. The CDR3 consists of 14 residues. Germline trimming cut 4 bases from V and 2 bases from J; bases unmatched to any gene: 5. In germline, CDR1 is SGHNT, CDR2 YYREEE (reference sequence). The CDR3 region is CASSPGLGAYEQYF. CDR3 coding DNA: TGTGCCAGCAGCCCGGGACTAGGGGCCTACGAGCAGTACTTC. The full variable domain, completed using reference TRBV5-4 and TRBJ2-7, is ETGVTQSPTHLIKTRGQQVTLRCSSQSGHNTVSWYQQALGQGPQFIFQYYREEENGRGNFPPRFSGLQFPNYSSELNVNALELDDSALYLCASSPGLGAYEQYFGPGTRLTVT.

J is TRBJ1-4 and V is TRBV4-1; D ambiguous. The CDR3 is 15 amino acids. V was trimmed by 0 bases and J by 2 bases, leaving 7 bases between them. Germline-derived CDR1 and CDR2 are MGHRA and YSYEKL. The chain's CDR3 is CASSQDEGTNEKLFF. Written as DNA, the CDR3 is TGCGCCAGCAGCCAAGATGAGGGCACTAATGAAAAACTGTTTTTT.

This clone was seen a single time. The chain recombines TRBV19 with TRBJ2-1, with 7 bases that match TRBD2. The ends lost 1 base at V and 8 bases at J; junction bases unmatched: 5. Germline V CDR1 and CDR2: LNHDA, SQIVND (reference sequence). This CDR3 is built from 14 residues. The CDR3 protein is CASSIGAGPYEQFF. The CDR3 DNA sequence: TGTGCCAGTAGTATAGGAGCGGGACCGTATGAGCAGTTCTTC.

CDR3: CASSLLAGAEQYF. In DNA form, the CDR3 reads TGTGCCAGCAGCTTGCTAGCGGGAGCCGAGCAGTACTTC. The chain joins TRBV5-6 to TRBJ2-7; 10 bases align to TRBD2. The germline V gene encodes CDR1 SGHDT and CDR2 YYEEEE. Trimming at V came to 1 base and at J to 6 bases, leaving 1 base not matched to a gene. The length of the CDR3 is 13 residues.

The chain is built from TRBV3-1 (or the pseudogene TRBV3-2) and TRBJ1-5, with 7 bases identical to TRBD1. The ends lost 0 bases at V and 7 bases at J; junction bases unmatched: 0. The CDR3 consists of 13 residues. Germline loops: CDR1 LGHDT, CDR2 YNNKEL (reference sequence). CDR3 protein: CASSQEQGQPQHF. In DNA form, the CDR3 reads TGTGCCAGCAGCCAAGAACAGGGGCAGCCCCAGCATTTT.

This sequence joins TRBV19 and TRBJ1-1, with D unresolved. The CDR3 loop spans 14 amino acids. V dropped 3 bases and J dropped 5 bases, with 13 bases sitting between them. Germline values: CDR1 LNHDA, CDR2 SQIVND (reference sequence). This CDR3 reads CASSIQEIWTEAFF. Written as DNA, the CDR3 is TGTGCCAGTAGTATTCAGGAAATCTGGACTGAAGCTTTCTTT.

The genes are TRBV5-4 and TRBJ2-2; 8 nucleotides match TRBD2. Germline-derived CDR1 and CDR2 are SGHNT and YYREEE (reference sequence). The junction had 2 bases not matched to a gene; V was cut back by 4 bases and J by 0 bases. The CDR3 has 15 residues. The CDR3 is CASSAGLANTGELFF. The CDR3 nucleotides are TGTGCCAGCAGCGCGGGACTAGCGAACACCGGGGAGCTGTTTTTT. Drawing the rest from reference TRBV5-4 and TRBJ2-2, the complete variable domain is ETGVTQSPTHLIKTRGQQVTLRCSSQSGHNTVSWYQQALGQGPQFIFQYYREEENGRGNFPPRFSGLQFPNYSSELNVNALELDDSALYLCASSAGLANTGELFFGEGSRLTVL.

The CDR3 is CASSPRVFGNEQFF. The CDR3, as DNA: TGTGCCAGCAGTCCTCGGGTCTTCGGGAATGAGCAGTTCTTC. The chain joins TRBV2 to TRBJ2-1; D is undetermined. The CDR3 loop spans 14 amino acids. Germline lookup yields CDR1 SNHLY and CDR2 FYNNEI. Trimming stripped 5 bases from V and 7 bases from J, with 15 bases between.

V usage is TRBV24-1 and J usage is TRBJ2-5, with 9 positions matching TRBD1. V shed 3 bases and J 4 bases; nucleotides not matched to a gene: 2. Germline CDR1 KGHDR, CDR2 SFDVKD. CDR3 length equals 14 residues. For the CDR3, the DNA is TGTGCCACCAGTGATGGGGACAGGGCAGAGACCCAGTACTTC. Translating gives CATSDGDRAETQYF.

The rearrangement links TRBV5-4 to TRBJ1-4; 7 bases match TRBD1. This CDR3 region has 15 residues. Unmatched junction bases numbered 9, after V lost 2 bases and J lost 8 bases. The germline V gene encodes CDR1 SGHNT and CDR2 YYREEE (reference sequence). CDR3 nucleotides: TGTGCCAGCAGCTTTACCGGGACAGCCCAGGAAAAACTGTTTTTT. Encoded protein: CASSFTGTAQEKLFF.

The rearrangement links TRBV9 to TRBJ2-7; tentatively, D is TRBD2 (6 bases). The CDR3 consists of 14 residues. The V gene lost 3 bases and the J gene lost 6 bases, with 16 bases spanning the gap. In germline, CDR1 is SGDLS, CDR2 YYNGEE. CDR3 amino acids: CASSAHWRGPEQYF. The DNA for the CDR3 is TGTGCCAGCAGCGCTCACTGGCGGGGCCCCGAGCAGTACTTC. Together with reference TRBV9 and TRBJ2-7, the CDR3 gives the full variable domain: DSGVTQTPKHLITATGQRVTLRCSPRSGDLSVYWYQQSLDQGLQFLIQYYNGEERAKGNILERFSAQQFPDLHSELNLSSLELGDSALYFCASSAHWRGPEQYFGPGTRLTVT.

The genes are TRBV18 and TRBJ1-3; D is unclear. Trimming took off 3 bases at V and 0 bases at J, with 9 bases between the two ends. The germline V gene encodes CDR1 KGHSH and CDR2 LQKENI. This CDR3 contains 15 residues. The CDR3 nucleotides read TGTGCCAGCTCACCTACACTAGGCTCTGGAAACACCATATATTTT. It translates to CASSPTLGSGNTIYF.

The V gene is TRBV19, the J gene TRBJ2-1; D may be TRBD2 (6 bases). V lost 0 bases to trimming and J lost 6 bases, with 18 bases between them. The CDR3 loop spans 17 amino acids. The germline CDR1 and CDR2 sequences are LNHDA and SQIVND (reference sequence). The DNA for the CDR3 is TGTGCCAGTAGTATAGATCATCGGCAAGGGGAGGTCAATGAGCAGTTCTTC. It specifies CASSIDHRQGEVNEQFF.